Listed below are T cell receptor beta chains from one sample, sequenced in a study of blood T cell repertoires in COVID-19. Method: immunoSEQ multiplex PCR; TCRdb's copy keeps in-frame clones and lacks some. Of some 53,000 clones in the sample, roughly 84% were seen once. The specimen was peripheral blood. All receptors derive from a human donor with active COVID-19. The donor label of this sample is uncertain. Each CDR3 is given with its conserved first and last residue. Each record gives: J gene, clone size, V gene, D gene, CDR3 protein, CDR3 DNA. A D gene is named only where the DNA matches it firmly. Rows give clone size only sometimes, using once, few, many, or a class for an expanded clone.

>TRBJ1-2|once|TRBV18|TRBD1
CASSPDLGTGESGYTF
TGTGCCAGCTCACCAGACCTCGGGACAGGGGAGTCTGGCTACACCTTC
>TRBJ1-6|once|TRBV7-2|-
CATRETTGLVPLHF
TGTGCCACCCGAGAAACTACAGGGTTGGTACCCCTCCACTTT
>TRBJ2-2|-|TRBV27|TRBD1
CASTSRGSHRNTGELFF
TGTGCCAGCACGTCCAGGGGGAGCCATAGGAACACCGGGGAGCTGTTTTTT
>TRBJ1-2|few|TRBV7-8|-
CASSQQGYGYTF
TGTGCCAGCAGCCAACAGGGTTATGGCTACACCTTC
>TRBJ1-6|few|TRBV6-2/TRBV6-3|-
CASSSLPRSSPLHF
TGTGCCAGCAGTTCTCTACCGAGGAGTTCACCCCTCCACTTT
>TRBJ1-5|few|TRBV7-9|-
CASSSGTFNQPQHF
TGTGCCAGCAGCTCAGGGACATTCAATCAGCCCCAGCATTTT
>TRBJ1-2|-|TRBV3-1/TRBV3-2|-
CASSQETRQAKFGYTF
TGTGCCAGCAGCCAAGAGACGAGACAGGCCAAATTTGGCTACACCTTC
>TRBJ1-6|-|TRBV27|-
CASRSLGSSYNSPLHF
TGTGCCAGCAGATCCCTTGGGAGCTCCTATAATTCACCCCTCCACTTT
>TRBJ2-1|-|TRBV6-2/TRBV6-3|-
CASSRQTGLSYNEQFF
TGTGCCAGCAGCAGACAAACAGGGCTTTCCTACAATGAGCAGTTCTTC
>TRBJ1-2|-|TRBV29-1|TRBD1
CSAKTGGGYGYTF
TGCAGCGCCAAGACAGGGGGAGGCTATGGCTACACCTTC
>TRBJ2-1|-|TRBV18|TRBD1
CASSLRQGSYNEQFF
TGTGCCAGCTCACTACGACAGGGCTCTTACAATGAGCAGTTCTTC
>TRBJ2-5|-|TRBV5-1|TRBD2
CASSSRVAGAQETQYF
TGCGCCAGCAGCTCGCGGGTAGCGGGGGCGCAAGAGACCCAGTACTTC
>TRBJ2-3|once|TRBV2|TRBD1
CASSRQGFSTDTQYF
TGTGCCAGCAGTCGACAGGGCTTCAGCACAGATACGCAGTATTTT
>TRBJ1-2|few|TRBV7-9|-
CASSLEQGLHGYTF
TGTGCCAGCAGCTTAGAACAGGGTTTACATGGCTACACCTTC
>TRBJ1-1|-|TRBV5-5|TRBD1
CASSIGQDAEAFF
TGTGCCAGCAGCATCGGACAGGACGCTGAAGCTTTCTTT
>TRBJ1-1|-|TRBV12-5|TRBD1
CASGIGQGAGNTEAFF
TGTGCTAGTGGGATAGGACAGGGGGCGGGTAACACTGAAGCTTTCTTT
>TRBJ1-2|once|TRBV28|TRBD1
CASSLTGLANYGYTF
TGTGCCAGCAGTTTGACAGGGTTAGCTAACTATGGCTACACCTTC